Described below is a single T cell receptor beta chain sequence and its context. This CDR3 spans 16 amino acids. Germline V lookup: CDR1 SGHTA, CDR2 FQGTGA. V trimming: 5 bases; J trimming: 3 bases; junction bases outside the gene matches: 8. Per the study methods: Amplified reference gene primers provided the basis for estimating nucleated cell counts. Profiled with immunoSEQ multiplex PCR; TCRdb holds only in-frame clones, not every one. V, J and clone size are taken as reported in that table, and D and trimming were inferred from the DNA itself. The repertoire includes some 37,000 clones, about 85% of them detected once, and 25% to 30% sits in the top ten. These data belong to a study of blood T cell repertoires in COVID-19. In the study overall: Researchers got acute and convalescent COVID-19 samples from the United States, Italy and Spain. PBMCs, B-cell-depleted T cells, or T cells provided the cDNA or gDNA that made up the material.

This rearrangement joins TRBV7-3 to TRBJ2-2; 8 positions agree with TRBD1. The receptor was isolated from an older man with active or convalescent COVID-19. The sample consisted of peripheral blood. The CDR3 DNA follows: TGTGCCAGCAGCACTAACCAGGGGGCGGACACCGGGGAGCTGTTTTTT. Translated, it gives CASSTNQGADTGELFF.